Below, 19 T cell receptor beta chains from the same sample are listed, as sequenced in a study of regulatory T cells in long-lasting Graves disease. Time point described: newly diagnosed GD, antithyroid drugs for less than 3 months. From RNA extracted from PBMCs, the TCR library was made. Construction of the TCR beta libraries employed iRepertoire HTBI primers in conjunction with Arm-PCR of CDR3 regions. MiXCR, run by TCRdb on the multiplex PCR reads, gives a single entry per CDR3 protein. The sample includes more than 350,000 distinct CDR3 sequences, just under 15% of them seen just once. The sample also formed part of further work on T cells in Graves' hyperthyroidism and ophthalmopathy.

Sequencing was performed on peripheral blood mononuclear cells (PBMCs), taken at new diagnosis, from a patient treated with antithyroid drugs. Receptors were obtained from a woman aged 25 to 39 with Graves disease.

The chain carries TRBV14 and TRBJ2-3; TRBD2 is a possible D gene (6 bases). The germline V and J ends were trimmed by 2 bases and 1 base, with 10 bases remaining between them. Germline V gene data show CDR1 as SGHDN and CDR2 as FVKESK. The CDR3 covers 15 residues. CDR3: CASSQWGGGTDTQYF. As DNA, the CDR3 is TGTGCCAGCAGCCAATGGGGAGGCGGCACAGATACGCAGTATTTT.

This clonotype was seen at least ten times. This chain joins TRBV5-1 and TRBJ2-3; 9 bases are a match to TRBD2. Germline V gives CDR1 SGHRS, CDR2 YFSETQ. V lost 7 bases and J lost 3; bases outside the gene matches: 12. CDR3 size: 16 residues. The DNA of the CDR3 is TGCGCCAGCGTAGCGGGAGCTAGAACGCCGACAGATACGCAGTATTTT. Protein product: CASVAGARTPTDTQYF.

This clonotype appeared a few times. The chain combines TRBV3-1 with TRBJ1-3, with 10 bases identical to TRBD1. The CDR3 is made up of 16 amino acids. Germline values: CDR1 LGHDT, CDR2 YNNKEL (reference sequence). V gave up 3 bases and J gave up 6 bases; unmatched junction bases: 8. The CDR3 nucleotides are TGTGCCAGCAGCCAGTTCCGGGACAGGGGAATAAACACCATATATTTT. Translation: CASSQFRDRGINTIYF.

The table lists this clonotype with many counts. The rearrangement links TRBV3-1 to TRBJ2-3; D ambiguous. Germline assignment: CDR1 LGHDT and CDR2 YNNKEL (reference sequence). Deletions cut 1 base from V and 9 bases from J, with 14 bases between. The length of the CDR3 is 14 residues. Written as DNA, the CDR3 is TGTGCCAGCAGCCAAGTCGCCCCGGCCGGCACGCAGTATTTT. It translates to CASSQVAPAGTQYF.

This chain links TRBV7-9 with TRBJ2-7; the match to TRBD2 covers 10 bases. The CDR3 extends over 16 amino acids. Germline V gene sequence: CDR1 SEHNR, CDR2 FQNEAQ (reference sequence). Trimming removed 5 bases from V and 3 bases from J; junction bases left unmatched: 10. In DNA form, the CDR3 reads TGTGCCAGCAGCGCCCCCGGGACTAGCGAAATCTACGAGCAGTACTTC. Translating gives CASSAPGTSEIYEQYF.

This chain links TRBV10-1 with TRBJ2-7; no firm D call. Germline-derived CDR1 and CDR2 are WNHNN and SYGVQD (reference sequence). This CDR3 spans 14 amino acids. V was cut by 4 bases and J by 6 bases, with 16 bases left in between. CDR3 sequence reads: CASSVARSSTEQYF. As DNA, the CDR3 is TGCGCCAGCAGTGTCGCCCGTTCCTCTACCGAGCAGTACTTC.

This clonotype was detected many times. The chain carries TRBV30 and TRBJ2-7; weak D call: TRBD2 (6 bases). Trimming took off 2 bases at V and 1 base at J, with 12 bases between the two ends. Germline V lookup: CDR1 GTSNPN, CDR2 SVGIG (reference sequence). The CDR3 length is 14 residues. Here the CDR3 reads CAWSLVGGSYEQYF. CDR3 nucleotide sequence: TGTGCCTGGAGTTTGGTGGGAGGATCCTACGAGCAGTACTTC.

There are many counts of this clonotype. Here the CDR3 DNA reads TGCGCCAGCACCCGCGGGCAGGGGAGCCCCAATGAGCAGTTCTTC. Amino acids: CASTRGQGSPNEQFF. The chain employs TRBV5-1 and TRBJ2-1, with TRBD1 as a possible D gene (6 bases). The germline V and J ends were trimmed by 6 bases and 6 bases, with 19 bases remaining between them. Germline lookup yields CDR1 SGHRS and CDR2 YFSETQ. This CDR3 comprises 15 residues.

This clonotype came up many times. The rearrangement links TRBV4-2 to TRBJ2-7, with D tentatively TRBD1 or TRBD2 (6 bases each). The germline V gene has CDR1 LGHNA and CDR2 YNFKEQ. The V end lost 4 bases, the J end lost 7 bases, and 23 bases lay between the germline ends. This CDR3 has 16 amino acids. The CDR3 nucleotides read TGTGCCAGCAGCCCCGACGGTGGCGGGACAAAACGGGAGCAGTACTTC. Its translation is CASSPDGGGTKREQYF.

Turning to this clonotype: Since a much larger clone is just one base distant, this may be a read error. The CDR3 DNA sequence: TGTGCCAGCAGCGACAGACTAGCGGGAGACAATGGGCAGTTCTTC. It is translated as CASSDRLAGDNGQFF. The V and J genes are TRBV13 and TRBJ2-1, with 12 bases fitting TRBD2. Germline V gene lookup returns CDR1 PRHDT and CDR2 FYEKMQ (reference sequence). The CDR3 extends over 15 amino acids.

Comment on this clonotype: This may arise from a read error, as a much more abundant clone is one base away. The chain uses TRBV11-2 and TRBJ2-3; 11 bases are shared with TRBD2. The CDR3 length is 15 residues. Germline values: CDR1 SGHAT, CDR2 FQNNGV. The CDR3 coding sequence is TGTGCCAGCAGCCATACTAGCGGGAGCGCAGATGCGCAGTATTTT. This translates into CASSHTSGSADAQYF. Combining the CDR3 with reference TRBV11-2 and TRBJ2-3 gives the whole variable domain EAGVAQSPRYKIIEKRQSVAFWCNPISGHATLYWYQQILGQGPKLLIQFQNNGVVDDSQLPKDRFSAERLKGVDSTLKIQPAKLEDSAVYLCASSHTSGSADAQYFGPGTRLTVL.

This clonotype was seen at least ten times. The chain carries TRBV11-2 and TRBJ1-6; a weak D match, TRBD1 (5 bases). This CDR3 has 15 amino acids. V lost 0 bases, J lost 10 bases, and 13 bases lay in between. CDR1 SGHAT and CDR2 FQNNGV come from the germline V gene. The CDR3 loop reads CASSLESGTASPLHF. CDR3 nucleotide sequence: TGTGCCAGCAGCTTAGAGTCAGGGACGGCGTCACCCCTCCACTTT. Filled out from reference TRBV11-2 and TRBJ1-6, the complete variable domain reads EAGVAQSPRYKIIEKRQSVAFWCNPISGHATLYWYQQILGQGPKLLIQFQNNGVVDDSQLPKDRFSAERLKGVDSTLKIQPAKLEDSAVYLCASSLESGTASPLHFGNGTRLTVT.

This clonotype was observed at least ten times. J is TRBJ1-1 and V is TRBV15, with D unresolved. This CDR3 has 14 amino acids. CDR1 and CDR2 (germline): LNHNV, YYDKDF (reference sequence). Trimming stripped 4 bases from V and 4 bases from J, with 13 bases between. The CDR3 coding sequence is TGTGCCACCAGCATTCAAACCCGGGGCACTGAAGCTTTCTTT. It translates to CATSIQTRGTEAFF.

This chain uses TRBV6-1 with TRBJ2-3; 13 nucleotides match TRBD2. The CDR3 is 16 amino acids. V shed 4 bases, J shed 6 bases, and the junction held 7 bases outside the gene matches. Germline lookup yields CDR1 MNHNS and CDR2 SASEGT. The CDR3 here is CASSGVLAGGADTQYF. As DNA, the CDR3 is TGTGCCAGCAGTGGAGTACTAGCGGGAGGGGCGGATACGCAGTATTTT.

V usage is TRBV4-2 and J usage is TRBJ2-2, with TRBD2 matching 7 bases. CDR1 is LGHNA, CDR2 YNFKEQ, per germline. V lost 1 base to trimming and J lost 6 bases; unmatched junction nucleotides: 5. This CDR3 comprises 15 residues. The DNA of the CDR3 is TGTGCCAGCAGCCAAGGGGCGGGAGAGTCCGGGGAGCTGTTTTTT. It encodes CASSQGAGESGELFF.

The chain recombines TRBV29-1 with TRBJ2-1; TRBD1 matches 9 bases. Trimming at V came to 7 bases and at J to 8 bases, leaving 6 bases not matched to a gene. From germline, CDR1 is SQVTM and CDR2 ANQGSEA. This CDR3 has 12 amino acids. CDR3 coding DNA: TGCAGCGGCAGGACAGGGGTTTATGAGCAGTTCTTC. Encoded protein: CSGRTGVYEQFF.

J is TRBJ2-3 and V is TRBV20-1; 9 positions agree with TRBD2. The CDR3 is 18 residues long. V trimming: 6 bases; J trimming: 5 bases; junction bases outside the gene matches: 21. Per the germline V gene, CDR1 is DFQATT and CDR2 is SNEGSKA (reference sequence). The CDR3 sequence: CSAPSLTSGPGPGDTQYF. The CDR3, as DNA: TGCAGTGCACCTTCCCTGACTAGCGGACCCGGGCCTGGAGATACGCAGTATTTT.

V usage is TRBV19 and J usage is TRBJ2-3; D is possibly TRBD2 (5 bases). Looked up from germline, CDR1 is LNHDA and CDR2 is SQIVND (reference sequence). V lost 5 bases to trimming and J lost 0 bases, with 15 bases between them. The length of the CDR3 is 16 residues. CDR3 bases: TGTGCCAGTAGTCCCCTAGAGGGCCTGAGCACAGATACGCAGTATTTT. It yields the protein CASSPLEGLSTDTQYF.

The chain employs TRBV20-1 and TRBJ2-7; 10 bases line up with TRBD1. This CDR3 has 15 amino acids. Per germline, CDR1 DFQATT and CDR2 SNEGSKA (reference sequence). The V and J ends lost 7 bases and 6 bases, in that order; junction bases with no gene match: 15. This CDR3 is CSGTFRDRGTIEQYF. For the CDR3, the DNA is TGCAGTGGAACCTTTCGGGACAGGGGCACAATCGAGCAGTACTTC.